One sample yielded the 24 T cell receptor beta chains listed below, sequenced in a study of brain T cells in children with intractable seizures (dated by TCRdb to about 2021). The library was prepared using the immunoSEQ multiplex PCR assay. Imported from immuneACCESS, the table was reduced by TCRdb to in-frame sequences with V and J called. These copies leave out some clones; in studies compared against another copy, an unresolved V gene accounts for under half, and the cause of the remainder is not known. For this sample the table gives 50,000 to 75,000 clones, of which approximately 95% were detected only once. The ten largest clones represent approximately 0.38% of the sample. What this sample's time point label stands for: resected brain tissue, or blood drawn just prior to surgery. The sequenced sample was peripheral blood, obtained at surgery. The receptors come from a boy in the first two years of life with focal cortical dysplasia and intractable seizures.

The chain recombines TRBV27 with TRBJ2-2; no firm D call. The germline V and J ends were trimmed by 0 bases and 6 bases, with 8 bases remaining between them. The CDR3 runs 14 residues. The germline V gene has CDR1 MNHEY and CDR2 SMNVEV (reference sequence). CDR3 protein: CASSLSILPGELFF. The DNA of the CDR3 is TGTGCCAGCAGTTTATCGATACTACCCGGGGAGCTGTTTTTT.

V and J are TRBV27 and TRBJ2-5; no reliable D call. This CDR3 has 13 residues. The V gene lost 0 bases and the J gene lost 5 bases, with 7 bases spanning the gap. CDR1 MNHEY and CDR2 SMNVEV come from the germline V gene (reference sequence). The CDR3 reads CASSLSTLETQYF. The CDR3 nucleotides are TGTGCCAGCAGTTTATCCACACTGGAGACCCAGTACTTC.

The chain has TRBV5-1 and TRBJ2-3; 9 nucleotides line up with TRBD2. The CDR3 covers 15 residues. The V gene's germline CDR1 is SGHRS and CDR2 YFSETQ. V lost 6 bases to trimming and J lost 4 bases; unmatched junction nucleotides: 9. This CDR3 is CASMQAGGSSDTQYF. Written as DNA, the CDR3 is TGCGCCAGCATGCAAGCGGGGGGATCCTCAGATACGCAGTATTTT.

The chain recombines TRBV5-5 with TRBJ1-6, with TRBD1 identical over 8 bases. Germline assignment: CDR1 SGHKS and CDR2 YYEKEE (reference sequence). The CDR3 is 15 amino acids. The trim removed 3 bases at V and 5 bases at J, leaving 4 bases unmatched. CDR3 residues: CASSSPGGNNSPLHF. As DNA, the CDR3 is TGTGCCAGCAGCTCCCCAGGGGGCAATAATTCACCCCTCCACTTT.

The rearrangement uses TRBV19 and TRBJ2-2; TRBD1 is a possible D gene (6 bases). Germline lookup yields CDR1 LNHDA and CDR2 SQIVND (reference sequence). V was clipped by 0 bases and J by 6 bases, with 11 bases between them. The CDR3 runs to 15 residues. Here the CDR3 reads CASSIDLNRAGELFF. The DNA of the CDR3 is TGTGCCAGTAGTATAGATCTTAACAGGGCCGGGGAGCTGTTTTTT.

The chain has TRBV5-1 and TRBJ2-3, with TRBD2 as a possible D gene (7 bases). The V gene's germline CDR1 is SGHRS and CDR2 YFSETQ. Trimming removed 0 bases at V and 0 bases at J, with 8 bases between. The CDR3 sequence is 15 residues long. The CDR3 DNA reads TGCGCCAGCAGCTTGGGCGGGGGCAGCACAGATACGCAGTATTTT. Amino acid sequence: CASSLGGGSTDTQYF.

This clone was detected only once. The rearrangement links TRBV5-1 to TRBJ1-2; D might be TRBD1 (6 bases). This CDR3 has 14 residues. Trimming left V 0 bases short and J 6 bases short, with 12 bases between. Per the germline V gene, CDR1 is SGHRS and CDR2 is YFSETQ. The CDR3 region is CASSLGQVVDGYTF. The CDR3, as DNA: TGCGCCAGCAGCTTGGGACAGGTCGTCGATGGCTACACCTTC.

The chain joins TRBV7-9 to TRBJ1-6, with TRBD1 matching over 7 bases. This CDR3 spans 16 amino acids. The V gene's germline CDR1 is SEHNR and CDR2 FQNEAQ (reference sequence). Trimming at V came to 4 bases and at J to 3 bases, leaving 6 bases not matched to a gene. This CDR3 reads CASSSTGPIYNSPLHF. CDR3 coding DNA: TGTGCCAGCAGCTCGACAGGGCCCATCTATAATTCACCCCTCCACTTT.

This clone came up once. The V gene is TRBV5-1, the J gene TRBJ2-7; 7 bases agree with TRBD1. The CDR3 runs 14 residues. Germline values: CDR1 SGHRS, CDR2 YFSETQ. Trimming removed 3 bases from V and 7 bases from J; junction bases left unmatched: 10. The CDR3 sequence is CASSWGDRVEEQYF. For the CDR3, the DNA is TGCGCCAGCAGCTGGGGAGACAGGGTTGAAGAGCAGTACTTC.

V and J are TRBV13 and TRBJ1-6, with 10 bases lining up with TRBD1. This CDR3 contains 16 residues. The germline V gene has CDR1 PRHDT and CDR2 FYEKMQ (reference sequence). Trimming took 6 bases from V and 9 from J; bases not matched to a gene: 11. The CDR3, as DNA: TGTGCCAGCAGGGAGCGGGGGACAGGGGAATTTTCACCCCTCCACTTT. This codes for CASRERGTGEFSPLHF. Full variable domain (remainder filled in from reference TRBV13 and TRBJ1-6): AAGVIQSPRHLIKEKRETATLKCYPIPRHDTVYWYQQGPGQDPQFLISFYEKMQSDKGSIPDRFSAQQFSDYHSELNMSSLELGDSALYFCASRERGTGEFSPLHFGNGTRLTVT.

This chain links TRBV2 with TRBJ1-6, with D possibly TRBD1 on 5 matching bases. The ends were cut back, 1 base at V and 7 bases at J, with 11 bases in the middle. The CDR3 has 15 amino acids. Germline V lookup: CDR1 SNHLY, CDR2 FYNNEI. The CDR3 here is CASSEVLTANSPLHF. In nucleotides, the CDR3 is TGTGCCAGCAGTGAAGTTTTGACAGCCAATTCACCCCTCCACTTT.

The V and J genes are TRBV25-1 and TRBJ2-7; D gene unclear. Germline values: CDR1 MGHDK, CDR2 SYGVNS. The CDR3 is 13 amino acids. The ends were cut back, 3 bases at V and 3 bases at J, with 9 bases in the middle. This chain's CDR3 is CASSDPSSYEQYF. The CDR3 DNA reads as TGTGCCAGCAGTGACCCTTCAAGCTACGAGCAGTACTTC.

The chain uses TRBV28 and TRBJ2-5; the match to TRBD2 covers 7 bases. The CDR3 is 14 residues long. Germline CDR1 and CDR2: MDHEN and SYDVKM. V dropped 1 base and J dropped 5; count of bases not matched to a gene: 4. CDR3 in DNA: TGTGCCAGCAGTTTATATAGCGGGTGGGAGACCCAGTACTTC. Protein: CASSLYSGWETQYF.

The chain recombines TRBV19 with TRBJ1-4; the D gene is possibly TRBD1 (5 bases). CDR3 length: 16 residues. The germline CDR1 and CDR2 sequences are LNHDA and SQIVND (reference sequence). Trimming shortened V by 8 bases and J by 0 bases, and 16 bases separated the two germline ends. The CDR3 DNA is TGTGCCAGTTCATCAAGAGGGGCGGCAACTAATGAAAAACTGTTTTTT. Translation gives CASSSRGAATNEKLFF.

The chain recombines TRBV2 with TRBJ1-1, with TRBD1 matching 7 bases. Germline V gives CDR1 SNHLY, CDR2 FYNNEI. J gave up 5 bases and V 3 bases, and 27 bases lay outside the gene matches. The CDR3 has 21 amino acids. CDR3 coding DNA: TGTGCCAGCAGTGATAATCGGATCCAGCAGCGCCAGGGGGTAGTCGGGACTGAAGCTTTCTTT. This codes for CASSDNRIQQRQGVVGTEAFF.

The chain carries TRBV7-8 and TRBJ2-7, with 12 bases matching TRBD1. The CDR3 has 18 amino acids. The V gene end was trimmed by 0 bases and the J gene end by 7 bases; junction bases not matched to a gene: 13. Germline V gives CDR1 SGHVS, CDR2 FQNEAQ. The CDR3 DNA is TGTGCCAGCAGCTTAGCCCTATACCCCGGGACAGGGGGCGGGGAGCAGTACTTC. It translates to CASSLALYPGTGGGEQYF.

This clone was detected once. The chain couples TRBV19 to TRBJ1-2; D is possibly TRBD1 (5 bases). CDR3 size: 16 residues. Trimming shortened V by 3 bases and J by 3 bases, and 17 bases separated the two germline ends. Germline CDR1 LNHDA, CDR2 SQIVND (reference sequence). CDR3 in amino acids: CASSIFGDSSHYGYTF. As DNA, the CDR3 is TGTGCCAGTAGTATTTTTGGTGACAGTTCACACTATGGCTACACCTTC.

This chain connects TRBV20-1 to TRBJ1-2, with a tentative D call TRBD1 (6 bases). The CDR3 consists of 11 residues. Germline assignment: CDR1 DFQATT and CDR2 SNEGSKA (reference sequence). CDR3 in DNA: TGCACCCTGGGGGCGACCTATGGCTACACCTTC. Its protein product is CTLGATYGYTF.

The rearrangement links TRBV4-1 to TRBJ2-7; 10 nucleotides line up with TRBD2. Germline V gene data show CDR1 as MGHRA and CDR2 as YSYEKL. The length of the CDR3 is 16 residues. The trim removed 1 base at V and 0 bases at J, leaving 3 bases unmatched. The CDR3 protein is CASSQVAGGLSYEQYF. For the CDR3, the DNA is TGCGCCAGCAGCCAAGTAGCGGGGGGCCTCTCCTACGAGCAGTACTTC.

The gene calls are TRBV4-1 and TRBJ2-7; a weak D match, TRBD1 (8 bases). Germline-derived CDR1 and CDR2 are MGHRA and YSYEKL. CDR3 size: 16 residues. V lost 0 bases to trimming and J lost 3 bases, with 15 bases between them. The CDR3: CASSQETGGLSYEQYF. The CDR3 DNA is TGCGCCAGCAGCCAAGAAACAGGGGGACTAAGCTACGAGCAGTACTTC.

This clone was observed once. V gene TRBV7-9 combines with J gene TRBJ2-1, with unresolved D. The V gene lost 5 bases and the J gene lost 8 bases, with 10 bases spanning the gap. CDR1 is SEHNR and CDR2 is FQNEAQ in the germline V gene (reference sequence). The CDR3 sequence is 12 residues long. Written as DNA, the CDR3 is TGTGCCAGCAGCCGGACCTGGTATGAGCAGTTCTTC. It specifies CASSRTWYEQFF.

V is TRBV2 and J is TRBJ2-7, with 7 bases lining up with TRBD2. V was pared by 3 bases and J by 4 bases, with 6 bases of the junction left unmatched. The CDR3 is 14 residues long. Germline V CDR1 and CDR2: SNHLY, FYNNEI. The CDR3 DNA reads as TGTGCCAGCAGTGAGCGGGAGACAAAGTACGAGCAGTACTTC. This codes for CASSERETKYEQYF.

The rearrangement uses TRBV10-1 and TRBJ2-1, with a possible D match to TRBD2 (5 bases). The CDR3 spans 14 residues. The V end lost 6 bases, the J end lost 5 bases, and 14 bases lay between the germline ends. From germline, CDR1 is WNHNN and CDR2 SYGVQD (reference sequence). The CDR3 sequence is CASRDERSDNEQFF. The CDR3, as DNA: TGCGCCAGCAGGGACGAGCGGTCCGACAATGAGCAGTTCTTC.

The chain couples TRBV19 to TRBJ2-2, with D hard to call. CDR3 length equals 11 residues. Germline CDR1 LNHDA, CDR2 SQIVND (reference sequence). Trimming took off 7 bases at V and 4 bases at J, with 4 bases between the two ends. The CDR3 nucleotides are TGTGCCAGTATATTCACCGGGGAGCTGTTTTTT. Amino acids: CASIFTGELFF. Supplemented by reference TRBV19 and TRBJ2-2, the full variable domain reads DGGITQSPKYLFRKEGQNVTLSCEQNLNHDAMYWYRQDPGQGLRLIYYSQIVNDFQKGDIAEGYSVSREKKESFPLTVTSAQKNPTAFYLCASIFTGELFFGEGSRLTVL.